The 16 T cell receptor beta chains below come from one sample, sequenced in a study of blood T cell repertoires in COVID-19. The repertoire was sequenced with immunoSEQ multiplex PCR; TCRdb's copy has only in-frame clones and lacks some. Here the sample spans approximately 260,000 clones, about 90% being singletons. The sample taken for sequencing was PBMCs or T cells enriched from blood (not recorded which). The receptors were sampled from a woman aged 30 to 39 with acute COVID-19.

The rearrangement joins TRBV7-2 to TRBJ2-3; 10 bases line up with TRBD2. CDR3 length equals 16 residues. The V gene end was trimmed by 5 bases and the J gene end by 2 bases; junction bases not matched to a gene: 7. In germline, CDR1 is SGHTA, CDR2 FQGNSA. DNA of the CDR3: TGTGCCAGCAGCCCACGAGCGGGAGGGCCCACAGATACGCAGTATTTT. Amino acid sequence: CASSPRAGGPTDTQYF.

The chain employs TRBV6-5 and TRBJ1-2; D is unresolved. V was clipped by 2 bases and J by 6 bases, with 13 bases between them. The CDR3 has 14 amino acids. In germline, CDR1 is MNHEY, CDR2 SVGAGI. DNA of the CDR3: TGTGCCAGCAGTTACAACAGCGGTTTAGATGGCTACACCTTC. Its translation is CASSYNSGLDGYTF.

The chain carries TRBV6-5 and TRBJ2-2; D perhaps matches TRBD1 (6 bases). The CDR3 is made up of 15 amino acids. The germline gives CDR1 MNHEY, CDR2 SVGAGI. Trimming cost V 8 bases and J 2 bases, with 15 bases left between them. The CDR3 region has the DNA TGTGCCAGCGGAAACAGGGCTGGCAACACCGGGGAGCTGTTTTTT. It codes for CASGNRAGNTGELFF.

This chain connects TRBV29-1 to TRBJ2-3; tentative D call: TRBD2 (7 bases). This CDR3 is built from 15 residues. Per germline, CDR1 SQVTM and CDR2 ANQGSEA. Trimming pared 4 bases from V and 2 bases from J, leaving 16 bases between. The CDR3 DNA reads TGCAGCGTTGGGGGGGGGCATGAGAACACAGATACGCAGTATTTT. Protein: CSVGGGHENTDTQYF.

This clone showed up just once. V gene TRBV7-2 combines with J gene TRBJ1-2, with D possibly TRBD1 on 5 matching bases. Trimming removed 1 base from V and 5 bases from J, with 14 bases in between. This CDR3 spans 15 amino acids. CDR1 and CDR2 (germline): SGHTA, FQGNSA. The DNA of the CDR3 is TGTGCCAGCAGCTTAGAGACAGTGCGGATTTATGGCTACACCTTC. Residues: CASSLETVRIYGYTF.

V gene TRBV7-2 combines with J gene TRBJ2-1; 10 nucleotides match TRBD1. The V segment lost 4 bases and the J segment 6 bases; nucleotides outside the gene matches: 6. The germline V gene has CDR1 SGHTA and CDR2 FQGNSA. This CDR3 contains 15 residues. CDR3 nucleotide sequence: TGTGCCAGCAGCTACTCCGGGACAGGGGCCAATGAGCAGTTCTTC. Residues: CASSYSGTGANEQFF.

The chain has TRBV9 and TRBJ2-1; weak D call: TRBD2 (7 bases). The CDR3 spans 15 residues. Per germline, CDR1 SGDLS and CDR2 YYNGEE. The V and J ends lost 2 bases and 7 bases respectively, with 16 bases between them. CDR3 DNA: TGTGCCAGCAGCGTTGGGGGGGCCAGTTGGAATGAGCAGTTCTTC. Its protein is CASSVGGASWNEQFF.

This clone came up a few times. This chain uses TRBV11-2 with TRBJ2-5, with D possibly being TRBD2 (6 bases). Trimming left V 1 base short and J 3 bases short, with 15 bases between. The CDR3 is 16 amino acids. Germline CDR1 SGHAT, CDR2 FQNNGV. DNA for the CDR3: TGTGCCAGCAGCTTAGTTGGGGGAGGCCCCAAAGAGACCCAGTACTTC. Its protein is CASSLVGGGPKETQYF.

This chain links TRBV7-9 with TRBJ2-3; TRBD2 is a possible D gene (5 bases). The CDR3 extends over 15 amino acids. The germline V gene has CDR1 SEHNR and CDR2 FQNEAQ (reference sequence). The V and J ends lost 2 bases and 0 bases respectively, with 9 bases between them. In DNA form, the CDR3 reads TGTGCCAGCAGCTTAACGGGGAAAAGCACAGATACGCAGTATTTT. This gives the protein CASSLTGKSTDTQYF.

The genes are TRBV3-1 (or the pseudogene TRBV3-2) and TRBJ2-1, with 10 nucleotides matching TRBD2. CDR3 length: 15 amino acids. With 4 bases clipped from V and 5 bases from J, the junction kept 5 bases outside the gene matches. Per germline, CDR1 LGHDT and CDR2 YNNKEL (reference sequence). For the CDR3, the DNA is TGTGCCAGCAGCCGTGGGCTAGCGGGGGACAATGAGCAGTTCTTC. Translating gives CASSRGLAGDNEQFF.

CDR3 in amino acids: CASRRQGGDYEQYF. CDR3 DNA: TGTGCCAGCAGAAGACAGGGGGGTGACTACGAGCAGTACTTC. The chain employs TRBV6-5 and TRBJ2-7, with 9 bases fitting TRBD1. The CDR3 is made up of 14 amino acids. V dropped 6 bases and J dropped 3; count of bases not matched to a gene: 6. CDR1 MNHEY and CDR2 SVGAGI come from the germline V gene.

J is TRBJ1-3 and V is TRBV9; 9 bases align to TRBD1. Looked up from germline, CDR1 is SGDLS and CDR2 is YYNGEE. The CDR3 totals 16 residues. V was pared by 3 bases and J by 4 bases, with 8 bases of the junction left unmatched. The CDR3: CASSENRGQMGNTIYF. The CDR3 nucleotides read TGTGCCAGCAGCGAAAACAGGGGGCAAATGGGAAACACCATATATTTT.

The rearrangement joins TRBV7-9 to TRBJ2-7, with D tentatively TRBD2 (6 bases). The CDR3 sequence is 15 residues long. From germline, CDR1 is SEHNR and CDR2 FQNEAQ (reference sequence). V was clipped by 5 bases and J by 4 bases, with 18 bases between them. CDR3 sequence reads: CASSPPVAGGYEQYF. The CDR3 DNA reads as TGTGCCAGCAGCCCCCCGGTGGCAGGAGGGTACGAGCAGTACTTC.

The V and J genes are TRBV6-5 and TRBJ1-2; a possible D gene is TRBD1 (5 bases). This CDR3 spans 15 amino acids. Germline assignment: CDR1 MNHEY and CDR2 SVGAGI. The V end lost 1 base, the J end lost 1 base, and 10 bases lay between the germline ends. The CDR3 DNA reads as TGTGCCAGCAGTTACTGGGAGGGGTATAACTATGGCTACACCTTC. Translation gives CASSYWEGYNYGYTF.

CDR3 coding DNA: TGTGCCAGCAGTCCGTTCTCTGGGGGGGCTGGGGCCAACGTCCTGACTTTC. Residues: CASSPFSGGAGANVLTF. The gene calls are TRBV6-4 and TRBJ2-6; 7 bases match TRBD2. With 5 bases clipped from V and 2 bases from J, the junction kept 9 bases outside the gene matches. The CDR3 spans 17 residues. CDR1 and CDR2 (germline): MRHNA, SNTAGT.

The chain combines TRBV18 with TRBJ1-1, with D possibly being TRBD1 (5 bases). The germline CDR1 and CDR2 sequences are KGHSH and LQKENI. Trimming left V 5 bases short and J 3 bases short, with 19 bases between. CDR3 length: 16 residues. In DNA, the CDR3 is TGTGCCAGCTCAGTCCGGGACTTAAAGACCCACACTGAAGCTTTCTTT. It translates to CASSVRDLKTHTEAFF.